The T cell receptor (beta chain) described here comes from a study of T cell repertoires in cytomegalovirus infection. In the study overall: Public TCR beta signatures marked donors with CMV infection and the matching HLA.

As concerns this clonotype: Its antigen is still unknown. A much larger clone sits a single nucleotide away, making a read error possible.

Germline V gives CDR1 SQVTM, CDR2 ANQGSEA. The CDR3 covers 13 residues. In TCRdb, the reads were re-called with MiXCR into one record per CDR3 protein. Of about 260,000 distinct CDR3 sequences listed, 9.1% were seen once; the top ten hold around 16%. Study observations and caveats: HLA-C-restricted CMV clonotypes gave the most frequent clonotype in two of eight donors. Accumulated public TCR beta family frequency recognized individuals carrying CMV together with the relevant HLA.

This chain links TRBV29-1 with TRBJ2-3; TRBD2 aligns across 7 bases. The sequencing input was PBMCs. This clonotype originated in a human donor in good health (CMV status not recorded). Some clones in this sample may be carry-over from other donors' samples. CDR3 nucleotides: TGCAGCGTTCCTAGCGGAAGCATAGATACGCAGTATTTT. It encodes CSVPSGSIDTQYF.